Presented here are 20 T cell receptor beta chains from one specimen sequenced in a study of human T cells and chemical hapten exposure. TCRdb fed the RACE reads into MiXCR, producing one record per CDR3 protein. The sample has more than 300,000 distinct CDR3 sequences, around 5.5% seen once. Time point noted: pre-sensitization, week 0. Noted treatment: therapeutic diphenylcyclopropenone sensitization with weekly scalp DPC. This specimen consisted of whole blood, obtained in connection with sensitization to the hapten diphenylcyclopropenone (DPC). These receptors all stem from a woman aged 45-60 years with alopecia areata. Some clones in this sample may be carry-over from other donors' samples.

This clonotype was picked up a small number of times. V gene TRBV29-1 combines with J gene TRBJ1-6; 7 positions match TRBD1. Germline values: CDR1 SQVTM, CDR2 ANQGSEA. This CDR3 comprises 12 residues. J was trimmed by 9 bases and V by 7 bases; bases with no gene match: 6. The CDR3, as DNA: TGCAGCGCCCAGACAGGGAGTTCACCCCTCCACTTT. Its translation is CSAQTGSSPLHF.

This clonotype has a handful of counts. The chain links TRBV2 to TRBJ2-2; possible D gene TRBD2, 6 bases. This CDR3 spans 15 amino acids. The germline gives CDR1 SNHLY, CDR2 FYNNEI. The V gene lost 9 bases and the J gene lost 1 base, with 15 bases spanning the gap. The CDR3 region is CARRTGTQNTGELFF. The CDR3 DNA reads TGTGCCAGGAGAACCGGGACTCAGAACACCGGGGAGCTGTTTTTT.

This clonotype was counted ten times or more. This chain connects TRBV28 to TRBJ2-7; maybe TRBD2 (5 bases). Germline CDR1 and CDR2: MDHEN and SYDVKM. The ends were cut back, 6 bases at V and 0 bases at J, with 12 bases in the middle. The CDR3 runs 14 residues. In nucleotides, the CDR3 is TGTGCCAGCAGCTATGGAGGCGTCTCCTACGAGCAGTACTTC. Protein sequence: CASSYGGVSYEQYF.

This clonotype was seen ten or more times. J is TRBJ2-6 and V is TRBV28; D remains ambiguous. The CDR3 is made up of 15 amino acids. The V end was cut by 5 bases, the J end by 4 bases, with 12 bases between. Per the germline V gene, CDR1 is MDHEN and CDR2 is SYDVKM. CDR3 sequence reads: CASSRIRIGANVLTF. The CDR3 region has the DNA TGTGCCAGCAGTCGTATACGGATCGGGGCCAACGTCCTGACTTTC.

Many counts were recorded for this clonotype. The V and J genes are TRBV9 and TRBJ2-3; no definite D call. The CDR3 consists of 13 residues. V shed 0 bases and J shed 3 bases, with 5 bases lying between them. Per the germline V gene, CDR1 is SGDLS and CDR2 is YYNGEE. CDR3 residues: CASSVVGTDTQYF. The CDR3 bases are TGTGCCAGCAGCGTAGTCGGGACAGATACGCAGTATTTT.

This clonotype was seen ten or more times. The rearrangement links TRBV29-1 to TRBJ2-5; D remains unclear. Per germline, CDR1 SQVTM and CDR2 ANQGSEA. The V end was cut by 4 bases, the J end by 5 bases, with 11 bases between. This CDR3 has 12 amino acids. CDR3 nucleotide sequence: TGCAGCGTTGCAATTCCCGCGGAGACCCAGTACTTC. This encodes CSVAIPAETQYF.

V usage is TRBV30 and J usage is TRBJ1-2; D remains ambiguous. Between the trimmed V and J ends, which lost 4 bases and 4 bases, there was a span of 10 bases. CDR1 is GTSNPN, CDR2 SVGIG, per germline (reference sequence). The CDR3 is made up of 12 amino acids. The CDR3, as DNA: TGTGCCTGGACGGGCCGGAGCTATGGCTACACCTTC. Encoded protein: CAWTGRSYGYTF. The full variable domain, in which reference TRBV30 and TRBJ1-2 provide the parts outside the CDR3, is SQTIHQWPATLVQPVGSPLSLECTVEGTSNPNLYWYRQAAGRGLQLLFYSVGIGQISSEVPQNLSASRPQDRQFILSSKKLLLSDSGFYLCAWTGRSYGYTFGSGTRLTVV.

This chain joins TRBV12-5 and TRBJ2-3, with 14 bases lining up with TRBD2. The CDR3 has 18 amino acids. V dropped 4 bases and J dropped 8; count of bases not matched to a gene: 14. The germline CDR1 and CDR2 sequences are LGHNT and FRNRAP. This chain's CDR3 is CASGWAGTSGGEPGTQYF. In nucleotides, the CDR3 is TGTGCTAGTGGTTGGGCCGGGACTAGCGGGGGTGAACCGGGTACGCAGTATTTT.

The chain links TRBV30 to TRBJ1-5; D may be TRBD1 (6 bases). Trimming took off 1 base at V and 4 bases at J, with 11 bases between the two ends. Germline CDR1 is GTSNPN and CDR2 is SVGIG (reference sequence). CDR3 length equals 14 residues. Here the CDR3 DNA reads TGTGCCTGGAGTGAGGGGAGGGGGAATCAGCCCCAGCATTTT. It translates to CAWSEGRGNQPQHF. Drawing the rest from reference TRBV30 and TRBJ1-5, the complete variable domain is SQTIHQWPATLVQPVGSPLSLECTVEGTSNPNLYWYRQAAGRGLQLLFYSVGIGQISSEVPQNLSASRPQDRQFILSSKKLLLSDSGFYLCAWSEGRGNQPQHFGDGTRLSIL.

In this sample, this clonotype turned up many times. The CDR3 loop is CASSFPLNEQYF. Here the CDR3 DNA reads TGTGCCAGCAGTTTTCCGCTGAACGAGCAGTACTTC. The chain recombines TRBV28 with TRBJ2-7; D gene ambiguous. This CDR3 has 12 amino acids. Germline CDR1 MDHEN, CDR2 SYDVKM. Trimming removed 3 bases at V and 5 bases at J, with 8 bases between.

This clonotype was counted only a few times. The CDR3 here is CVSGEANTEAFF. In nucleotides, the CDR3 is TGTGTTTCAGGGGAAGCGAACACTGAAGCTTTCTTT. The J gene is TRBJ1-1, the V gene TRBV6-1, with D tentatively TRBD1 (6 bases). This CDR3 contains 12 residues. Looked up from germline, CDR1 is MNHNS and CDR2 is SASEGT.

Many counts were recorded for this clonotype. The V and J genes are TRBV5-1 and TRBJ2-5; the D gene is possibly TRBD1 (7 bases). Germline values: CDR1 SGHRS, CDR2 YFSETQ. This CDR3 comprises 13 residues. Trimming took off 4 bases at V and 5 bases at J, with 12 bases between the two ends. CDR3 DNA sequence: TGCGCCAGCAGCGGCGGGGACAGTGAGACCCAGTACTTC. This translates into CASSGGDSETQYF.

There are a few counts of this clonotype. This chain uses TRBV27 with TRBJ2-2; D gene uncertain. Germline assignment: CDR1 MNHEY and CDR2 SMNVEV (reference sequence). V was pared by 6 bases and J by 6 bases, with 23 bases between. This CDR3 has 17 amino acids. Here the CDR3 reads CASRQSGRPSIPGELFF. As DNA, the CDR3 is TGTGCCAGCAGACAATCCGGGCGGCCCTCAATTCCCGGGGAGCTGTTTTTT.

This clonotype was detected many times. The chain employs TRBV3-1 and TRBJ2-2, with 10 nucleotides matching TRBD2. In germline, CDR1 is LGHDT, CDR2 YNNKEL (reference sequence). The ends lost 6 bases at V and 5 bases at J; junction bases unmatched: 3. The length of the CDR3 is 14 residues. CDR3 coding DNA: TGTGCCAGCAGTCGAGCGGGGGGGACCGGGGAGCTGTTTTTT. The encoded protein is CASSRAGGTGELFF. Full variable domain (outside the CDR3, taken from reference TRBV3-1 and TRBJ2-2): DTAVSQTPKYLVTQMGNDKSIKCEQNLGHDTMYWYKQDSKKFLKIMFSYNNKELIINETVPNRFSPKSPDKAHLNLHINSLELGDSAVYFCASSRAGGTGELFFGEGSRLTVL.

This clonotype was seen more than once but under ten times. The chain is built from TRBV5-6 and TRBJ1-1; D is unresolved. The CDR3 spans 15 residues. Germline CDR1 reads SGHDT; CDR2 reads YYEEEE. V was trimmed by 4 bases and J by 0 bases, leaving 13 bases between them. The CDR3: CASSPGVGMNTEAFF. CDR3 DNA: TGTGCCAGCAGCCCGGGAGTCGGAATGAACACTGAAGCTTTCTTT.

This clonotype was seen ten or more times. V is TRBV5-1 and J is TRBJ1-2, with TRBD1 as a possible D gene (6 bases). Per germline, CDR1 SGHRS and CDR2 YFSETQ. The CDR3 has 13 amino acids. V gave up 1 base and J gave up 7 bases, with 11 bases separating them. The DNA of the CDR3 is TGCGCCAGCAGCTTGTCAGGGGACGCTGGCTACACCTTC. Translation gives CASSLSGDAGYTF.

For this clonotype: One end of the junction does not line up with germline, which may come from a read error. The genes are TRBV29-1 and TRBJ1-1, with 7 bases matching TRBD1. Germline CDR1 is SQVTM and CDR2 is ANQGSEA. CDR3 length: 11 residues. CDR3 nucleotides: TGCGGCGTGGAGGGACAGACTGAAGCTTTCTTT. It encodes CGVEGQTEAFF.

This clonotype was seen many times. The chain has TRBV28 and TRBJ1-1; TRBD1 might be the D (5 bases). The CDR3 totals 15 residues. Germline values: CDR1 MDHEN, CDR2 SYDVKM. The V end was cut by 7 bases, the J end by 5 bases, with 20 bases between. The CDR3 sequence is CASIREGLPGTEAFF. CDR3 sequence (DNA): TGTGCCAGCATACGGGAGGGGCTCCCCGGGACTGAAGCTTTCTTT.

This chain links TRBV20-1 with TRBJ2-3, with D uncertain. There are 13 residues in the CDR3. The V gene lost 6 bases and the J gene lost 6 bases, with 16 bases spanning the gap. Germline-derived CDR1 and CDR2 are DFQATT and SNEGSKA (reference sequence). The CDR3 DNA reads as TGCAGTGCCGTCCTTTCCACACAGGATACGCAGTATTTT. Translated, it gives CSAVLSTQDTQYF.

This clonotype was counted many times. J is TRBJ1-1 and V is TRBV29-1; the D is unclear. The CDR3 loop spans 13 amino acids. Germline V CDR1 and CDR2: SQVTM, ANQGSEA. Trimming stripped 8 bases from V and 2 bases from J, with 15 bases between. The CDR3 here is CSQVGSLNTEAFF. CDR3 DNA: TGCAGCCAAGTCGGATCTTTAAACACTGAAGCTTTCTTT.